Following are 20 T cell receptor beta chains from one sample sequenced in a study of T-cell reconstitution after alpha-beta-depleted transplantation in children. TCRbeta library construction was performed incorporating unique molecular identifiers. TCRdb reprocessed the PCR reads with MiXCR, giving one entry per CDR3 protein. The table has around 410,000 distinct CDR3 sequences, roughly 10% seen once; the top ten hold 5% to 6.5%. This material consisted of PBMCs from the stem cell graft donor, taken from the stem cell graft. The receptors were sampled from a human donor who donated a stem cell graft to a child with acute myeloid leukemia.

The rearrangement joins TRBV6-2 or TRBV6-3 to TRBJ2-7, with 8 bases that match TRBD2. Trimming removed 5 bases from V and 3 bases from J; junction bases left unmatched: 12. Germline CDR1 reads MNHEY; CDR2 reads SVGEGT. CDR3 length equals 16 residues. This CDR3 is CASSPIAGRDYYEQYF. The CDR3 DNA reads TGTGCCAGCAGTCCCATAGCGGGAAGGGACTACTACGAGCAGTACTTC.

V usage is TRBV20-1 and J usage is TRBJ2-5; D might be TRBD1 (6 bases). Per germline, CDR1 DFQATT and CDR2 SNEGSKA (reference sequence). The CDR3 totals 15 residues. Trimming pared 3 bases from V and 2 bases from J, leaving 16 bases between. The CDR3 DNA reads as TGCAGTGCTAGGGTACAGGGAACTATGCAAGAGACCCAGTACTTC. Its translation: CSARVQGTMQETQYF.

Only a few counts were recorded for this clonotype. This chain joins TRBV29-1 and TRBJ2-1; TRBD2 matches 7 bases. V gave up 2 bases and J gave up 8 bases; unmatched junction bases: 15. The CDR3 length is 16 residues. CDR1 SQVTM and CDR2 ANQGSEA come from the germline V gene. The CDR3 sequence: CSVERVAGPWGDEQFF. The DNA for the CDR3 is TGCAGCGTTGAAAGGGTAGCGGGCCCATGGGGGGATGAGCAGTTCTTC.

The chain joins TRBV6-2 or TRBV6-3 to TRBJ2-3; D uncertain. V was cut by 2 bases and J by 2 bases, with 23 bases left in between. Germline V gene lookup returns CDR1 MNHEY and CDR2 SVGEGT. The CDR3 totals 19 residues. CDR3 coding DNA: TGTGCCAGCAGTTACAAGGGATTTTGGGCAACGTGGAACACAGATACGCAGTATTTT. Amino acid sequence: CASSYKGFWATWNTDTQYF.

In its sample, this clonotype was seen many times. The CDR3 protein is CASRPQGGSYNSPLHF. Written as DNA, the CDR3 is TGTGCCAGCAGACCGCAGGGGGGTTCCTATAATTCACCCCTCCACTTT. The chain combines TRBV6-1 with TRBJ1-6; 7 nucleotides line up with TRBD1. Germline V gene sequence: CDR1 MNHNS, CDR2 SASEGT. V lost 6 bases and J lost 1; bases outside the gene matches: 6. The CDR3 totals 16 residues.

The gene calls are TRBV5-4 and TRBJ2-3; 7 nucleotides match TRBD2. The CDR3 covers 16 residues. With V trimmed by 2 bases and J by 3 bases, 9 bases remained unmatched. Germline V gene lookup returns CDR1 SGHNT and CDR2 YYREEE (reference sequence). CDR3 loop: CASSLKSGTLTDTQYF. The DNA for the CDR3 is TGTGCCAGCAGCTTAAAGAGCGGGACTCTTACAGATACGCAGTATTTT. The entire variable domain, with the rest obtained from reference TRBV5-4 and TRBJ2-3, is as follows: ETGVTQSPTHLIKTRGQQVTLRCSSQSGHNTVSWYQQALGQGPQFIFQYYREEENGRGNFPPRFSGLQFPNYSSELNVNALELDDSALYLCASSLKSGTLTDTQYFGPGTRLTVL.

This clonotype was found many times. This chain uses TRBV27 with TRBJ2-4, with D perhaps matching TRBD2 (6 bases). This CDR3 has 14 residues. Per germline, CDR1 MNHEY and CDR2 SMNVEV (reference sequence). Trimming pared 6 bases from V and 2 bases from J, leaving 11 bases between. The CDR3 DNA sequence: TGTGCCAGCAGGCCCCGGGAGTCCAAAAACATTCAGTACTTC. It specifies CASRPRESKNIQYF.

Only a few counts were recorded for this clonotype. V is TRBV9 and J is TRBJ2-5; the match to TRBD1 covers 8 bases. Germline CDR1 reads SGDLS; CDR2 reads YYNGEE. The V and J ends lost 1 base and 4 bases, in that order; junction bases with no gene match: 6. The CDR3 extends over 15 amino acids. The CDR3, as DNA: TGTGCCAGCAGCGTAAGGGCAGGGGGCATAGAGACCCAGTACTTC. This codes for CASSVRAGGIETQYF.

Only a few counts were recorded for this clonotype. The V and J genes are TRBV20-1 and TRBJ2-3; D uncertain. The CDR3 is made up of 15 amino acids. The V gene lost 3 bases and the J gene lost 2 bases, with 15 bases spanning the gap. Germline V gene data show CDR1 as DFQATT and CDR2 as SNEGSKA (reference sequence). DNA of the CDR3: TGCAGTGCTAGTTTCCCCATAGGACCCACAGATACGCAGTATTTT. It translates to CSASFPIGPTDTQYF.

In its sample, this clonotype was seen a few times. The J gene is TRBJ1-5, the V gene TRBV20-1, with 10 bases aligning to TRBD1. CDR3 size: 13 residues. V shed 7 bases, J shed 5 bases, and the junction held 5 bases outside the gene matches. Germline V gene data show CDR1 as DFQATT and CDR2 as SNEGSKA (reference sequence). Here the CDR3 DNA reads TGCAGTGTGGGGACAGGGGTGGATCAGCCCCAGCATTTT. Translating gives CSVGTGVDQPQHF.

The rearrangement joins TRBV5-1 to TRBJ2-1; tentatively, D is TRBD2 (6 bases). This CDR3 has 11 residues. Germline-derived CDR1 and CDR2 are SGHRS and YFSETQ. Trimming took off 5 bases at V and 9 bases at J, with 9 bases between the two ends. The CDR3: CASRGLIEQFF. CDR3 sequence (DNA): TGCGCCAGCAGAGGACTAATTGAGCAGTTCTTC.

The chain combines TRBV3-1 with TRBJ1-3; a possible D gene is TRBD1 (6 bases). V was pared by 3 bases and J by 3 bases, with 12 bases between. The CDR3 is made up of 15 amino acids. Looked up from germline, CDR1 is LGHDT and CDR2 is YNNKEL (reference sequence). The CDR3 nucleotides are TGTGCCAGCAGCCAGGGGGGGGCCAATGGAAACACCATATATTTT. It specifies CASSQGGANGNTIYF.

This clonotype was observed a handful of times. The rearrangement links TRBV7-2 to TRBJ2-7; 11 bases map to TRBD2. This CDR3 spans 16 amino acids. CDR1 is SGHTA and CDR2 is FQGNSA in the germline V gene. V shed 3 bases, J shed 3 bases, and the junction held 7 bases outside the gene matches. The CDR3 DNA follows: TGTGCCAGCAGCTTCTCCCCAGGGACTAGCGGCTACGAGCAGTACTTC. Translated, it gives CASSFSPGTSGYEQYF.

This clonotype was detected ten times or more. The gene calls are TRBV6-2 or TRBV6-3 and TRBJ2-1, with D tentatively TRBD1 (6 bases). V dropped 5 bases and J dropped 0 bases, with 8 bases sitting between them. This CDR3 spans 14 amino acids. Germline V CDR1 and CDR2: MNHEY, SVGEGT. For the CDR3, the DNA is TGTGCCAGCAGTGGACAGAGCTCCTACAATGAGCAGTTCTTC. Residues: CASSGQSSYNEQFF.

This clonotype was counted at least ten times. The rearrangement links TRBV20-1 to TRBJ2-3; TRBD2 agrees at 12 bases. The CDR3 runs 17 residues. V shed 4 bases, J shed 2 bases, and the junction held 10 bases outside the gene matches. Germline lookup yields CDR1 DFQATT and CDR2 SNEGSKA (reference sequence). Written as DNA, the CDR3 is TGCAGTGCTACCGACCCCACTAGCGGGAGGAACACAGATACGCAGTATTTT. Its protein is CSATDPTSGRNTDTQYF.

This clonotype occurred once. The chain combines TRBV11-2 with TRBJ2-1; the match to TRBD2 covers 11 bases. CDR1 SGHAT and CDR2 FQNNGV come from the germline V gene. The V segment lost 5 bases and the J segment 5 bases; nucleotides outside the gene matches: 5. The CDR3 runs 15 residues. CDR3 protein: CASSRLAGSNNEQFF. In DNA form, the CDR3 reads TGTGCCAGCAGCCGACTAGCGGGGTCCAACAATGAGCAGTTCTTC.

This clonotype showed up just a few times. V and J are TRBV29-1 and TRBJ2-7, with 7 bases matching TRBD1. CDR1 is SQVTM, CDR2 ANQGSEA, per germline. The CDR3 covers 15 residues. Losses at the gene ends were 1 base for V and 5 bases for J; bases not matched to a gene: 11. This chain's CDR3 is CSVEGLPGQSNEQYF. The CDR3 DNA follows: TGCAGCGTTGAAGGGTTACCGGGACAGTCCAACGAGCAGTACTTC.

The chain joins TRBV20-1 to TRBJ2-5; 12 bases align to TRBD2. The CDR3 extends over 14 amino acids. V was clipped by 5 bases and J by 4 bases; unmatched bases: 5. The germline CDR1 and CDR2 sequences are DFQATT and SNEGSKA (reference sequence). The CDR3 region is CSALAGGPGETQYF. DNA for the CDR3: TGCAGTGCTCTAGCGGGAGGGCCGGGAGAGACCCAGTACTTC.

This clonotype was seen only a few times. Here the CDR3 DNA reads TGTGCCAGCAGCTCCAGGGGGATTAGCACAGATACGCAGTATTTT. Its translation is CASSSRGISTDTQYF. The rearrangement joins TRBV5-5 to TRBJ2-3; 7 positions match TRBD1. This CDR3 spans 15 amino acids. Germline V gives CDR1 SGHKS, CDR2 YYEKEE (reference sequence). Trimming removed 3 bases from V and 0 bases from J; junction bases left unmatched: 4. The full variable domain, with the rest looked up from reference TRBV5-5 and TRBJ2-3, is DAGVTQSPTHLIKTRGQQVTLRCSPISGHKSVSWYQQVLGQGPQFIFQYYEKEERGRGNFPDRFSARQFPNYSSELNVNALLLGDSALYLCASSSRGISTDTQYFGPGTRLTVL.

The J gene is TRBJ2-5, the V gene TRBV4-1; the match to TRBD1 covers 7 bases. The CDR3 runs 16 residues. Germline lookup yields CDR1 MGHRA and CDR2 YSYEKL. The J segment lost 5 bases and the V segment lost 3 bases, leaving 12 bases of the junction unmatched. In DNA, the CDR3 is TGCGCCAGCAGCCAGGGGAACAGGGGCGGCGGCGAGACCCAGTACTTC. Protein sequence: CASSQGNRGGGETQYF.